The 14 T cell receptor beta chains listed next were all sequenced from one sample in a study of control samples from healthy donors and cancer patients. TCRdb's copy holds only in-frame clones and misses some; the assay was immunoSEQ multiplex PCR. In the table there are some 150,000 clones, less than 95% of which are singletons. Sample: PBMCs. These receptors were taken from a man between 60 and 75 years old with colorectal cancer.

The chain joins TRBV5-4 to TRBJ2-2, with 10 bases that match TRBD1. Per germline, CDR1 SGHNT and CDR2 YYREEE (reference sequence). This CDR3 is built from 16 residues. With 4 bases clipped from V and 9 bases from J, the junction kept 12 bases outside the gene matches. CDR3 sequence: CASSPGQGKGNRELFF. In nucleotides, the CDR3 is TGTGCCAGCAGCCCGGGACAGGGGAAGGGGAACCGGGAGCTGTTTTTT.

The CDR3, as DNA: TGTGCCAGCAGCTCTCAACAGGGGCTGAGCACTGAAGCTTTCTTT. Translation gives CASSSQQGLSTEAFF. This sequence joins TRBV7-9 and TRBJ1-1, with TRBD1 identical over 7 bases. The CDR3 extends over 15 amino acids. Germline V gene data show CDR1 as SEHNR and CDR2 as FQNEAQ (reference sequence). With 4 bases clipped from V and 4 bases from J, the junction kept 9 bases outside the gene matches.

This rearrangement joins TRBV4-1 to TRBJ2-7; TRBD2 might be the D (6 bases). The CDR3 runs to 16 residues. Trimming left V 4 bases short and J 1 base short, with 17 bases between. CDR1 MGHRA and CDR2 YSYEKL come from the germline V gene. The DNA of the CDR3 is TGCGCCAGCAGCCCCGGCGGGGCAGGAGCGTCCTACGAGCAGTACTTC. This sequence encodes CASSPGGAGASYEQYF.

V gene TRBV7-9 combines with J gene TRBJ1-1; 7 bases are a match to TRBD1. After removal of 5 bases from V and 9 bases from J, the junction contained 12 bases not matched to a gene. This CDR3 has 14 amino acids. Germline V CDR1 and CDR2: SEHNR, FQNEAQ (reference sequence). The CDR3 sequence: CASSDAVRGQKAFF. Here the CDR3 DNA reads TGTGCCAGCAGCGACGCGGTTAGGGGGCAGAAAGCTTTCTTT.

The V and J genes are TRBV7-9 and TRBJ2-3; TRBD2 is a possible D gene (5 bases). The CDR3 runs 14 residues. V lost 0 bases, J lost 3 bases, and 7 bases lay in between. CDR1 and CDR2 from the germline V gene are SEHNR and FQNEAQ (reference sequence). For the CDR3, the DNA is TGTGCCAGCAGCTTAGCCGGGAATACAGATACGCAGTATTTT. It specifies CASSLAGNTDTQYF.

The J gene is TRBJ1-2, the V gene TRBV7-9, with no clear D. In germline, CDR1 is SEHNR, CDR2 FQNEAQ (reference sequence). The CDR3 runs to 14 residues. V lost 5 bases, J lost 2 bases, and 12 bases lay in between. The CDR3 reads CASSDQAINYGYTF. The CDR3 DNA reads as TGTGCCAGCAGCGACCAGGCGATCAACTATGGCTACACCTTC.

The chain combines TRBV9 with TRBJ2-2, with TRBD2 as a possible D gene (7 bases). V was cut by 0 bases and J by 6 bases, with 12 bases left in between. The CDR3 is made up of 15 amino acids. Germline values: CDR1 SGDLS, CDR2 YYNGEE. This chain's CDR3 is CASSVEGGVAGELFF. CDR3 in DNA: TGTGCCAGCAGCGTAGAGGGGGGGGTCGCCGGGGAGCTGTTTTTT.

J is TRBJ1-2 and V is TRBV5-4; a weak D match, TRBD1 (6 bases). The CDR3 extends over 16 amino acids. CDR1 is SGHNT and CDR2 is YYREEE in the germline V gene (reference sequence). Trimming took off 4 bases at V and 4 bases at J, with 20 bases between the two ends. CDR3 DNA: TGTGCCAGCAGCCAAGAGCGGGGGCTGACGAGCTATGGCTACACCTTC. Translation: CASSQERGLTSYGYTF.

The CDR3 loop is CASSLPTGPNYGYTF. DNA of the CDR3: TGTGCCAGCAGTTTACCCACAGGGCCTAACTATGGCTACACCTTC. V gene TRBV28 combines with J gene TRBJ1-2, with D possibly being TRBD1 (6 bases). The CDR3 runs to 15 residues. V dropped 2 bases and J dropped 0 bases, with 10 bases sitting between them. Germline assignment: CDR1 MDHEN and CDR2 SYDVKM.

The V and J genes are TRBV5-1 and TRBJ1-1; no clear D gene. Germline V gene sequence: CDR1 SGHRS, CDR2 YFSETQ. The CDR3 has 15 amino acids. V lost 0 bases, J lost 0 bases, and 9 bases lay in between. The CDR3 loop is CASSLDGVMNTEAFF. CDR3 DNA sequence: TGCGCCAGCAGCTTGGATGGAGTGATGAACACTGAAGCTTTCTTT.

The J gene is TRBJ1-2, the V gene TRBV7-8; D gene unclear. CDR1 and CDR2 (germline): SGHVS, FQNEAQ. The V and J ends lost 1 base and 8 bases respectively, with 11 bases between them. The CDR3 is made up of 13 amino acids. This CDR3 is CASSLGPRRGYTF. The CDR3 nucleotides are TGTGCCAGCAGCTTAGGGCCTAGAAGGGGCTACACCTTC.

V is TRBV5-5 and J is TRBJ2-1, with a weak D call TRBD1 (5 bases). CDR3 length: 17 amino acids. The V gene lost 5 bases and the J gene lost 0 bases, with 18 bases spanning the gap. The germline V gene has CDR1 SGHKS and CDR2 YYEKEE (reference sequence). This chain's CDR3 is CASSLGASGGSYNEQFF. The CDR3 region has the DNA TGTGCCAGCAGTCTTGGGGCCTCTGGTGGCTCCTACAATGAGCAGTTCTTC.

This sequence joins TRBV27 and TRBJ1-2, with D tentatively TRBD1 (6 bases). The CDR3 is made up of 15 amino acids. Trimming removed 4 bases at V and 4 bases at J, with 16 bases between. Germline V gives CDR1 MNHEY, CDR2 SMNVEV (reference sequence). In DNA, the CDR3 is TGTGCCAGCAGTTCTGGGGGGCCTTCCCGCTATGGCTACACCTTC. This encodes CASSSGGPSRYGYTF.

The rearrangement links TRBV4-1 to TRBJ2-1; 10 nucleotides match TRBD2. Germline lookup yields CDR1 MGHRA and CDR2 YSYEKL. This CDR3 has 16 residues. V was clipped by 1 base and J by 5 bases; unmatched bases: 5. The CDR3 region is CASSQAAGGPHNEQFF. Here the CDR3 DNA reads TGCGCCAGCAGCCAAGCAGCGGGGGGGCCCCACAATGAGCAGTTCTTC.